In its sample, the clone carrying this TCR beta chain was seen a few times. Antigen unknown. TCRdb's table, derived via immunoSEQ multiplex PCR, lists solely in-frame clones and lacks some. This table has about 1 million clones, roughly 75% appearing once. This sample was taken from a study of shared clonotypes between healthy human individuals. This CDR3 has 15 amino acids. Trimming took 2 bases from V and 6 from J; bases not matched to a gene: 10. Germline CDR1 reads GTSNPN; CDR2 reads SVGIG (reference sequence). Whole-study findings and limits: Compared with memory subsets, naive subsets generally had larger estimated richness.

V usage is TRBV30 and J usage is TRBJ1-1; 9 bases are a match to TRBD1. Sequenced input: memory CD4+ T cells sorted from blood. As to subset: CD45RA-negative fraction. The clonotype comes from a man aged 18 to 29 in good health. The chain's CDR3 is CAWSFGTGFTPEAFF. The CDR3 bases are TGTGCCTGGAGTTTCGGGACAGGGTTCACTCCTGAAGCTTTCTTT. The entire variable domain, with the rest obtained from reference TRBV30 and TRBJ1-1, is as follows: SQTIHQWPATLVQPVGSPLSLECTVEGTSNPNLYWYRQAAGRGLQLLFYSVGIGQISSEVPQNLSASRPQDRQFILSSKKLLLSDSGFYLCAWSFGTGFTPEAFFGQGTRLTVV.